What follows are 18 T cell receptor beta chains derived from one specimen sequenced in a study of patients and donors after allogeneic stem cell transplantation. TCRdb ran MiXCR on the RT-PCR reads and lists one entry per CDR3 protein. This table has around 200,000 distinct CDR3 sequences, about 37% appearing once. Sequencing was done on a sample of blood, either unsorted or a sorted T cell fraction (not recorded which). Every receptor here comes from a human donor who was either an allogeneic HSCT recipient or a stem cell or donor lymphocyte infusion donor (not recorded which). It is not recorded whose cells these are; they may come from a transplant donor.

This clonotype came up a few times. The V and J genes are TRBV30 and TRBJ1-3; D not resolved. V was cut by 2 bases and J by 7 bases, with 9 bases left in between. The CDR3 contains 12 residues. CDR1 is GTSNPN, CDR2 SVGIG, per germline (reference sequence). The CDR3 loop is CAWSRDENTIYF. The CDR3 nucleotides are TGTGCCTGGAGTAGAGATGAGAACACCATATATTTT.

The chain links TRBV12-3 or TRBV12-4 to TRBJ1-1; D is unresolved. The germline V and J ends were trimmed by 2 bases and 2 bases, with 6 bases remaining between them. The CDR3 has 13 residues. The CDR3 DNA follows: TGTGCCAGCAGTTTACTTGAAAACACTGAAGCTTTCTTT. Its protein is CASSLLENTEAFF.

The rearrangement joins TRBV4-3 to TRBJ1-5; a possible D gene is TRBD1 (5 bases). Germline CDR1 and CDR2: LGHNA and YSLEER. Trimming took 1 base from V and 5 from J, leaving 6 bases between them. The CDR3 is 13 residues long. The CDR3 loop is CASSQGGDQPQHF. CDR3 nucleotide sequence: TGCGCCAGCAGCCAAGGAGGGGATCAGCCCCAGCATTTT.

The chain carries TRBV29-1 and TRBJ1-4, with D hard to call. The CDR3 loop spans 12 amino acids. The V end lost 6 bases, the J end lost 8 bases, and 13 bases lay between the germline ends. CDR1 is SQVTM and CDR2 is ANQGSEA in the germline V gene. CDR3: CSVAREGEKLFF. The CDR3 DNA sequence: TGCAGCGTCGCTCGCGAGGGCGAAAAACTGTTTTTT.

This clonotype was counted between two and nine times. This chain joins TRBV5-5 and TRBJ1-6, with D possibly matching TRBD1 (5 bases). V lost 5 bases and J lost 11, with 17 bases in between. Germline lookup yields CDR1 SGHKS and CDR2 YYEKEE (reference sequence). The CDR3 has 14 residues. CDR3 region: CASSLSKGLPPLHF. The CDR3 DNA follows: TGTGCCAGCAGTTTATCGAAGGGGCTACCACCCCTCCACTTT.

The CDR3 coding sequence is TGCAGTGCTAGAGGCGGGGCAGGGGGCGCGTTGGGCAATCAGCCCCAGCATTTT. Its translation: CSARGGAGGALGNQPQHF. V is TRBV20-1 and J is TRBJ1-5; TRBD1 aligns across 8 bases. Germline assignment: CDR1 DFQATT and CDR2 SNEGSKA (reference sequence). Trimming at V came to 1 base and at J to 2 bases, leaving 13 bases not matched to a gene. The CDR3 length is 18 residues.

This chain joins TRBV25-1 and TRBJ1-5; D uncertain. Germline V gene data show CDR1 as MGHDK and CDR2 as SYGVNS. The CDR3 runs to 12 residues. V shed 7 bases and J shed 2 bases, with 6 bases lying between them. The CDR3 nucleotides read TGTGCCAGCAAATTCGGCAATCAGCCCCAGCATTTT. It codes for CASKFGNQPQHF. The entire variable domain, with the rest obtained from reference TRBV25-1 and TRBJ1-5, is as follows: EADIYQTPRYLVIGTGKKITLECSQTMGHDKMYWYQQDPGMELHLIHYSYGVNSTEKGDLSSESTVSRIRTEHFPLTLESARPSHTSQYLCASKFGNQPQHFGDGTRLSIL.

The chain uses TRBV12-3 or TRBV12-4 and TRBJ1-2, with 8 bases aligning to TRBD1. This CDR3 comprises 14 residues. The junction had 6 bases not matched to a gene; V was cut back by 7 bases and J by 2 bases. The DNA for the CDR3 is TGTGCCAGCACCAGGACAGGGAGGAACTATGGCTACACCTTC. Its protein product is CASTRTGRNYGYTF.

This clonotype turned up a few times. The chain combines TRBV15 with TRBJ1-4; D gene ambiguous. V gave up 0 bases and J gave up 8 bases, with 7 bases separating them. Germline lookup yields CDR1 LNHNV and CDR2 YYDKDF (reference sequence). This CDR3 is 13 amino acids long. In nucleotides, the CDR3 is TGTGCCACCAGCAGAGACTACCAAGAAAAACTGTTTTTT. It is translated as CATSRDYQEKLFF.

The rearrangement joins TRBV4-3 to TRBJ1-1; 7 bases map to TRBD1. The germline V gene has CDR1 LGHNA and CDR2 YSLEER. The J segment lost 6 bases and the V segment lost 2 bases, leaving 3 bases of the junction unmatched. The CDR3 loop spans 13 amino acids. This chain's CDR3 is CASSQTGTAEAFF. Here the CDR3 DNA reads TGCGCCAGCAGCCAAACCGGGACAGCTGAAGCTTTCTTT.

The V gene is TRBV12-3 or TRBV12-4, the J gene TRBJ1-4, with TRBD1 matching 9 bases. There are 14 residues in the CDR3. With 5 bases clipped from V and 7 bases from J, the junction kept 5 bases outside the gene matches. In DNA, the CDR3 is TGTGCCAGCAGTAACAGGGGGCCGGGTGAAAAACTGTTTTTT. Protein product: CASSNRGPGEKLFF.

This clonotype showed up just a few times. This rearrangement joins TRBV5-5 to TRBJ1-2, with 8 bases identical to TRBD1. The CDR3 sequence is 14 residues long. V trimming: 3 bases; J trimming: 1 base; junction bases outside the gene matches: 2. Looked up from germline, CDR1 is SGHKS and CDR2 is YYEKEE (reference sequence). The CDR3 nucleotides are TGTGCCAGCAGCTCAGGGGGCATTAACTATGGCTACACCTTC. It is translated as CASSSGGINYGYTF.

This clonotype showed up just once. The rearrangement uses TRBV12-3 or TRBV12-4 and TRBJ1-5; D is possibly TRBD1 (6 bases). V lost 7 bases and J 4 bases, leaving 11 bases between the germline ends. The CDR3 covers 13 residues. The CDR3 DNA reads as TGTGCCAGCACAGCCCAGGGGAATCAGCCCCAGCATTTT. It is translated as CASTAQGNQPQHF.

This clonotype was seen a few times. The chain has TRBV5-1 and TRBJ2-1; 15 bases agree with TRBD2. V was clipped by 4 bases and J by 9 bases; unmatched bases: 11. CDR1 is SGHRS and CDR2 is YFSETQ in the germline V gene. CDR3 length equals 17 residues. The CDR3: CASSDQGLAGGQIEQFF. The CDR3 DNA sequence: TGCGCCAGCAGCGACCAAGGACTAGCGGGGGGGCAAATTGAGCAGTTCTTC.

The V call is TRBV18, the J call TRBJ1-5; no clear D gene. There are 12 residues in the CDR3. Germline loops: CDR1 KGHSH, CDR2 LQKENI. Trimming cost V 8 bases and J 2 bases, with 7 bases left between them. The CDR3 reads CASAIGNQPQHF. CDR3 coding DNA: TGTGCCAGCGCGATCGGCAATCAGCCCCAGCATTTT.

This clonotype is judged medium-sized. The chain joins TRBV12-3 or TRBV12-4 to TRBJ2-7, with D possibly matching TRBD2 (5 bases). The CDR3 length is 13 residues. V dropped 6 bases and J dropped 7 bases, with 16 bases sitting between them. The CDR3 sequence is CASRRNRENEQYF. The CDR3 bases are TGTGCCAGCAGAAGAAATAGGGAGAATGAGCAGTACTTC.

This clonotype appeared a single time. The CDR3 DNA sequence: TGTGCCAGCATCCGGGACAGACCCCCCTCCTATAATTCACCCCTCCACTTT. Translation: CASIRDRPPSYNSPLHF. The chain uses TRBV21-1 and TRBJ1-6; the D segment call TRBD1 is taken from the table without a DNA check. TRBV21-1 is deemed a pseudogene. The CDR3 has 17 amino acids.

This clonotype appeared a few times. The DNA of the CDR3 is TGTGCCACCAGTGGGGGGATGGGTGACACTGAAGCTTTCTTT. As protein: CATSGGMGDTEAFF. The chain has TRBV24-1 and TRBJ1-1, with a tentative D call TRBD1 (5 bases). The V gene's germline CDR1 is KGHDR and CDR2 SFDVKD. The CDR3 consists of 14 residues. V lost 5 bases, J lost 3 bases, and 12 bases lay in between.